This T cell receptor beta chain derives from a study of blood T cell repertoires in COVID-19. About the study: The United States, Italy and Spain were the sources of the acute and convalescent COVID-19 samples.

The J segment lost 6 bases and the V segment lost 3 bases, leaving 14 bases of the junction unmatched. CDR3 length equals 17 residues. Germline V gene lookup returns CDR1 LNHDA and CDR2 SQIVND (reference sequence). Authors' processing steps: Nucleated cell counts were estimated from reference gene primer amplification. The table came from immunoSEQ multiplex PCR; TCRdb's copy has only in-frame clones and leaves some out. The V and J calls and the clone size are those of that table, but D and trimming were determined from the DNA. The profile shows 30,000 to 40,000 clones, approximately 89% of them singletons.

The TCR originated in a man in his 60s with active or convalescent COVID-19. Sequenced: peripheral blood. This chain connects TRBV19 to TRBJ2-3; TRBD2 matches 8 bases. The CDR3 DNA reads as TGTGCCAGTAGTATTGTCAGTCGGGCGGGAGGTCGGGATACGCAGTATTTT. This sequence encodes CASSIVSRAGGRDTQYF. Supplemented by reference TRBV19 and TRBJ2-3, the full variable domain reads DGGITQSPKYLFRKEGQNVTLSCEQNLNHDAMYWYRQDPGQGLRLIYYSQIVNDFQKGDIAEGYSVSREKKESFPLTVTSAQKNPTAFYLCASSIVSRAGGRDTQYFGPGTRLTVL.